What follows are 21 T cell receptor beta chains derived from one specimen sequenced in a study of blood T cell repertoires in COVID-19. Produced via immunoSEQ multiplex PCR; TCRdb's table is partial and in-frame only. This table has 350,000 to 450,000 clones, 80% to 90% appearing once. Sequenced input: peripheral blood. The source is a woman aged 55-70 years with COVID-19, enrolled during active disease.

In this sample, this clone turned up a few times. The chain links TRBV11-2 to TRBJ2-7; perhaps TRBD1 as D (6 bases). The CDR3 sequence is 14 residues long. V shed 5 bases and J shed 4 bases, with 15 bases lying between them. The germline V gene has CDR1 SGHAT and CDR2 FQNNGV. The CDR3 DNA sequence: TGTGCCAGCAGCCAGGACAGTGCCGCATACGAGCAGTACTTC. The encoded protein is CASSQDSAAYEQYF.

The rearrangement uses TRBV2 and TRBJ1-1; TRBD1 agrees at 8 bases. The CDR3 runs to 11 residues. Trimming at V came to 6 bases and at J to 7 bases, leaving 1 base not matched to a gene. In germline, CDR1 is SNHLY, CDR2 FYNNEI. CDR3 nucleotides: TGTGCCAGCAGAGGGACAGGTGAAGCTTTCTTT. This encodes CASRGTGEAFF.

V and J are TRBV28 and TRBJ1-2; D is unclear. V lost 3 bases and J 1 base, leaving 3 bases between the germline ends. The CDR3 has 12 amino acids. CDR1 and CDR2 (germline): MDHEN, SYDVKM. CDR3 loop: CASSFHNYGYTF. The CDR3 nucleotides are TGTGCCAGCAGTTTTCATAACTATGGCTACACCTTC.

This sequence joins TRBV5-4 and TRBJ2-3, with 8 bases that match TRBD2. Germline V gene sequence: CDR1 SGHNT, CDR2 YYREEE (reference sequence). The length of the CDR3 is 16 residues. The J segment lost 2 bases and the V segment lost 0 bases, leaving 5 bases of the junction unmatched. This chain's CDR3 is CASSLVIAGPTDTQYF. The CDR3 region has the DNA TGTGCCAGCAGCTTGGTTATAGCGGGGCCCACAGATACGCAGTATTTT.

This clone showed up just once. The chain employs TRBV7-2 and TRBJ2-3; weak D call: TRBD2 (6 bases). Germline lookup yields CDR1 SGHTA and CDR2 FQGNSA. This CDR3 region has 15 residues. Trimming stripped 3 bases from V and 1 base from J, with 11 bases between. The CDR3 protein is CASSFLGGGTDTQYF. The CDR3 nucleotides are TGTGCCAGCAGCTTCCTTGGCGGGGGCACAGATACGCAGTATTTT.

This clone was observed a handful of times. The gene calls are TRBV6-6 and TRBJ2-7; weak D call: TRBD2 (6 bases). Germline V gives CDR1 MNHNY, CDR2 SVGAGI (reference sequence). This CDR3 is 16 amino acids long. V gave up 0 bases and J gave up 3 bases, with 15 bases separating them. Written as DNA, the CDR3 is TGTGCCAGCAGTTACTCAGGTCCCAAGGGAGGCTACGAGCAGTACTTC. As protein: CASSYSGPKGGYEQYF.

In its sample, this clone was seen a few times. The genes are TRBV18 and TRBJ2-7, with TRBD1 matching 12 bases. The germline V gene has CDR1 KGHSH and CDR2 LQKENI. The CDR3 has 16 residues. V lost 5 bases, J lost 6 bases, and 11 bases stayed unmatched. The CDR3 loop reads CASSTGQGAVRGEQYF. The CDR3 bases are TGTGCCAGCTCAACGGGACAGGGGGCGGTGAGGGGCGAGCAGTACTTC. Together with reference TRBV18 and TRBJ2-7, the CDR3 gives the full variable domain: NAGVMQNPRHLVRRRGQEARLRCSPMKGHSHVYWYRQLPEEGLKFMVYLQKENIIDESGMPKERFSAEFPKEGPSILRIQQVVRGDSAAYFCASSTGQGAVRGEQYFGPGTRLTVT.

This sequence joins TRBV19 and TRBJ1-6; TRBD1 aligns across 7 bases. Germline CDR1 LNHDA, CDR2 SQIVND (reference sequence). The CDR3 consists of 13 residues. V lost 4 bases, J lost 9 bases, and 3 bases stayed unmatched. CDR3 bases: TGTGCCAGTAGTACACAGGGGAGTTCACCCCTCCACTTT. It yields the protein CASSTQGSSPLHF.

CDR3 coding DNA: TGTGCCAGCAGTGGGACTAGCGTGGAGACCCAGTACTTC. This sequence encodes CASSGTSVETQYF. The V and J genes are TRBV2 and TRBJ2-5; 9 nucleotides match TRBD2. Germline loops: CDR1 SNHLY, CDR2 FYNNEI. The junction had 2 bases not matched to a gene; V was cut back by 4 bases and J by 5 bases. This CDR3 region has 13 residues.

The CDR3 DNA sequence: TGTGCCTGGATAGGAGGGGGCAGCTACTCTGGGGCCAACGTCCTGACTTTC. Protein sequence: CAWIGGGSYSGANVLTF. This chain links TRBV30 with TRBJ2-6; D perhaps matches TRBD1 (7 bases). The CDR3 is 17 amino acids. Germline CDR1 reads GTSNPN; CDR2 reads SVGIG (reference sequence). V was shortened by 4 bases and J by 0 bases, with 16 bases between the two germline ends.

This rearrangement joins TRBV7-9 to TRBJ1-2, with D perhaps matching TRBD1 (5 bases). V gave up 5 bases and J gave up 6 bases, with 19 bases separating them. Per germline, CDR1 SEHNR and CDR2 FQNEAQ (reference sequence). The CDR3 has 15 residues. The chain's CDR3 is CASSPPFRGSNGYTF. The CDR3 DNA reads as TGTGCCAGCAGCCCCCCATTTAGGGGCTCTAATGGCTACACCTTC. Based on the CDR3 plus reference TRBV7-9 and TRBJ1-2, the full variable domain is DTGVSQNPRHKITKRGQNVTFRCDPISEHNRLYWYRQTLGQGPEFLTYFQNEAQLEKSRLLSDRFSAERPKGSFSTLEIQRTEQGDSAMYLCASSPPFRGSNGYTFGSGTRLTVV.

The rearrangement uses TRBV2 and TRBJ1-4; 10 bases align to TRBD1. The germline V gene encodes CDR1 SNHLY and CDR2 FYNNEI. This CDR3 has 16 residues. V lost 7 bases and J lost 3; bases outside the gene matches: 8. The CDR3 sequence: CASTSGTGVANEKLFF. In nucleotides, the CDR3 is TGTGCCAGCACCTCCGGGACAGGGGTAGCTAATGAAAAACTGTTTTTT. Based on the CDR3 plus reference TRBV2 and TRBJ1-4, the full variable domain is EPEVTQTPSHQVTQMGQEVILRCVPISNHLYFYWYRQILGQKVEFLVSFYNNEISEKSEIFDDQFSVERPDGSNFTLKIRSTKLEDSAMYFCASTSGTGVANEKLFFGSGTQLSVL.

J is TRBJ1-4 and V is TRBV19, with 9 bases matching TRBD1. The CDR3 has 15 amino acids. J lost 4 bases, V lost 6 bases, and 6 bases had no gene match. Per the germline V gene, CDR1 is LNHDA and CDR2 is SQIVND (reference sequence). The CDR3 bases are TGTGCCAGTAGGGCGCTGACAGGGGGTAATGAAAAACTGTTTTTT. Translating it yields CASRALTGGNEKLFF.

The chain employs TRBV3-1 (or the pseudogene TRBV3-2) and TRBJ2-5, with a weak D call TRBD1 (5 bases). CDR3 length equals 14 residues. The ends were cut back, 1 base at V and 1 base at J, with 7 bases in the middle. Germline CDR1 reads LGHDT; CDR2 reads YNNKEL (reference sequence). The CDR3 DNA is TGTGCCAGCAGCCAAGCAGGGTCCCAAGAGACCCAGTACTTC. Amino acids: CASSQAGSQETQYF.

Worth noting for this clone: The junction departs from the called germline gene at one end, perhaps through a read error. This chain connects TRBV28 to TRBJ2-5; TRBD2 aligns across 7 bases. The CDR3 has 11 residues. CDR1 is MDHEN, CDR2 SYDVKM, per germline. The CDR3, as DNA: TGTGCCAGCGGGGAGGGTCACGGCCGGCACTTC. It specifies CASGEGHGRHF.

The chain recombines TRBV28 with TRBJ2-1, with 7 positions matching TRBD2. Germline values: CDR1 MDHEN, CDR2 SYDVKM. The J segment lost 7 bases and the V segment lost 5 bases, leaving 14 bases of the junction unmatched. This CDR3 spans 16 amino acids. CDR3 residues: CASSTPRTPGGNEQFF. CDR3 nucleotides: TGTGCCAGCAGTACCCCGAGAACTCCCGGGGGGAATGAGCAGTTCTTC.

The chain uses TRBV5-6 and TRBJ2-7; 9 nucleotides agree with TRBD2. Per the germline V gene, CDR1 is SGHDT and CDR2 is YYEEEE. V was clipped by 0 bases and J by 3 bases; unmatched bases: 7. The CDR3 has 16 residues. The CDR3 DNA reads as TGTGCCAGCAGCTTGGTCGGCGGGGGGGTTCGCTACGAGCAGTACTTC. Translating gives CASSLVGGGVRYEQYF.

V and J are TRBV11-2 and TRBJ1-2; no reliable D call. V gave up 3 bases and J gave up 3 bases, with 11 bases separating them. CDR3 length: 14 residues. Germline V CDR1 and CDR2: SGHAT, FQNNGV. Here the CDR3 reads CASSLAGTYYGYTF. In DNA form, the CDR3 reads TGTGCCAGCAGCTTGGCAGGAACCTACTATGGCTACACCTTC.

This clone was seen only once. This chain links TRBV4-2 with TRBJ2-2; 13 nucleotides agree with TRBD2. This CDR3 is 18 amino acids long. V shed 4 bases and J 4 bases; nucleotides not matched to a gene: 9. Germline-derived CDR1 and CDR2 are LGHNA and YNFKEQ. The CDR3: CASSPGLAGPSGTGELFF. In DNA form, the CDR3 reads TGTGCCAGCAGCCCGGGACTAGCGGGGCCCTCGGGCACCGGGGAGCTGTTTTTT.

V is TRBV9 and J is TRBJ2-1; 9 bases fit TRBD2. V was pared by 4 bases and J by 4 bases, with 9 bases of the junction left unmatched. Looked up from germline, CDR1 is SGDLS and CDR2 is YYNGEE. CDR3 length: 16 amino acids. CDR3 loop: CASSPTGTSSYNEQFF. The CDR3 DNA reads TGTGCCAGCAGCCCCACCGGGACTAGCAGTTACAATGAGCAGTTCTTC. Full variable domain (remainder filled in from reference TRBV9 and TRBJ2-1): DSGVTQTPKHLITATGQRVTLRCSPRSGDLSVYWYQQSLDQGLQFLIQYYNGEERAKGNILERFSAQQFPDLHSELNLSSLELGDSALYFCASSPTGTSSYNEQFFGPGTRLTVL.

V gene TRBV2 combines with J gene TRBJ1-5; D is undetermined. V was pared by 6 bases and J by 3 bases, with 9 bases between. This CDR3 contains 13 residues. CDR1 is SNHLY and CDR2 is FYNNEI in the germline V gene. CDR3 sequence (DNA): TGTGCCAGCAGACAGTCCCTCAATCAGCCCCAGCATTTT. Protein product: CASRQSLNQPQHF.